This T cell receptor beta chain was identified in a study of blood T cell repertoires in COVID-19. Looked up from germline, CDR1 is KGHSH and CDR2 is LQKENI. This CDR3 region has 16 residues. V lost 3 bases and J 7 bases, leaving 16 bases between the germline ends. TCRdb keeps only in-frame clones here, not all; method: immunoSEQ multiplex PCR. The data hold tens of thousands of clones, with around 85% observed a single time. The sequenced sample consisted of peripheral blood. The receptor's source is a man aged 55 to 70 with acute or convalescent COVID-19. This chain links TRBV18 with TRBJ1-6; TRBD1 is a possible D gene (6 bases). CDR3 coding DNA: TGTGCCAGCTCACCCTCAGGGGTGGCTGCGAATTCACCCCTCCACTTT. It codes for CASSPSGVAANSPLHF.